Below, 24 T cell receptor beta chains from the same sample are listed, as sequenced in a study of T cell changes during pregnancy in multiple sclerosis. TCRdb keeps only in-frame clones here, not all; method: immunoSEQ multiplex PCR. Among around 70,000 clones, 92% were seen once, and the ten largest hold 0.29%. The sequences come from CD4+ T cells from peripheral blood mononuclear cells, collected after pregnancy. The receptors derive from a female donor with multiple sclerosis, enrolled in a pregnancy study.

The rearrangement links TRBV7-9 to TRBJ1-2; 10 nucleotides line up with TRBD1. The length of the CDR3 is 14 residues. Germline V gene sequence: CDR1 SEHNR, CDR2 FQNEAQ (reference sequence). V shed 6 bases and J 7 bases; nucleotides not matched to a gene: 8. CDR3 in DNA: TGTGCCAGCAGTATCGACAGGGGGCTCGGTGGCTACACCTTC. It codes for CASSIDRGLGGYTF.

This clone was seen more than once but under ten times. This chain uses TRBV10-3 with TRBJ2-7; the match to TRBD1 covers 9 bases. The CDR3 loop spans 14 amino acids. Trimming removed 6 bases from V and 3 bases from J; junction bases left unmatched: 6. Germline V CDR1 and CDR2: ENHRY, SYGVKD. The CDR3 nucleotides read TGTGCCATCAGCGGGACAGGGAAGAGCTACGAGCAGTACTTC. Its protein is CAISGTGKSYEQYF.

The gene calls are TRBV4-1 and TRBJ2-6, with a weak D call TRBD2 (6 bases). The V end lost 4 bases, the J end lost 2 bases, and 21 bases lay between the germline ends. Germline V gives CDR1 MGHRA, CDR2 YSYEKL. This CDR3 spans 19 amino acids. The CDR3 DNA is TGCGCCAGCAGCCCTCACGCCGCGGGGCAAGGACCTGGGGCCAACGTCCTGACTTTC. It encodes CASSPHAAGQGPGANVLTF.

This rearrangement joins TRBV20-1 to TRBJ2-1; 7 nucleotides agree with TRBD2. J was trimmed by 10 bases and V by 6 bases; bases with no gene match: 6. This CDR3 has 11 residues. CDR1 DFQATT and CDR2 SNEGSKA come from the germline V gene (reference sequence). The CDR3 here is CSASIGREQFF. The CDR3 coding sequence is TGCAGTGCGAGTATCGGGAGGGAGCAGTTCTTC.

The chain carries TRBV15 and TRBJ1-1, with 9 bases fitting TRBD1. J was trimmed by 5 bases and V by 1 base; bases with no gene match: 5. The germline gives CDR1 LNHNV, CDR2 YYDKDF (reference sequence). This CDR3 region has 15 residues. CDR3: CATSRAGTGRTEAFF. DNA for the CDR3: TGTGCCACCAGCAGAGCCGGGACAGGGAGGACTGAAGCTTTCTTT.

This clone was counted a single time. The chain joins TRBV5-6 to TRBJ2-3, with TRBD2 matching 8 bases. The ends lost 2 bases at V and 3 bases at J; junction bases unmatched: 8. Germline V gene sequence: CDR1 SGHDT, CDR2 YYEEEE. This CDR3 region has 16 residues. The CDR3 region is CASSLTSGRETDTQYF. The CDR3 DNA is TGTGCCAGCAGCTTAACTAGCGGAAGAGAGACAGATACGCAGTATTTT. Drawing the rest from reference TRBV5-6 and TRBJ2-3, the complete variable domain is DAGVTQSPTHLIKTRGQQVTLRCSPKSGHDTVSWYQQALGQGPQFIFQYYEEEERQRGNFPDRFSGHQFPNYSSELNVNALLLGDSALYLCASSLTSGRETDTQYFGPGTRLTVL.

The J gene is TRBJ2-1, the V gene TRBV11-1, with a tentative D call TRBD1 (5 bases). Trimming cost V 1 base and J 8 bases, with 12 bases left between them. Germline CDR1 reads SGHAT; CDR2 reads FQDESV (reference sequence). The CDR3 covers 14 residues. The CDR3 is CASSLEWTFHEQFF. CDR3 nucleotide sequence: TGTGCCAGCAGCTTAGAATGGACATTTCATGAGCAGTTCTTC.

The chain has TRBV5-1 and TRBJ2-5, with 11 bases fitting TRBD2. CDR3 length: 23 amino acids. J was trimmed by 0 bases and V by 5 bases; bases with no gene match: 27. CDR1 SGHRS and CDR2 YFSETQ come from the germline V gene. CDR3 protein: CASSPTPGLAEQDHLRYQETQYF. The CDR3 DNA follows: TGCGCCAGCAGTCCGACCCCGGGACTAGCGGAACAAGACCATCTAAGGTACCAAGAGACCCAGTACTTC.

This sequence joins TRBV7-9 and TRBJ2-3; tentatively, D is TRBD1 (6 bases). Trimming shortened V by 4 bases and J by 3 bases, and 14 bases separated the two germline ends. CDR3 length: 15 amino acids. Germline CDR1 and CDR2: SEHNR and FQNEAQ (reference sequence). The CDR3 sequence is CASSSTGTWTDTQYF. The DNA for the CDR3 is TGTGCCAGCAGCTCCACAGGGACCTGGACAGATACGCAGTATTTT.

The chain uses TRBV5-1 and TRBJ2-1; 9 bases fit TRBD2. V gave up 0 bases and J gave up 4 bases; unmatched junction bases: 2. The CDR3 runs 15 residues. Per germline, CDR1 SGHRS and CDR2 YFSETQ. CDR3 DNA: TGCGCCAGCAGCTTGGTAGCGGGGGTTTACAATGAGCAGTTCTTC. This encodes CASSLVAGVYNEQFF.

V gene TRBV7-9 combines with J gene TRBJ2-7; 9 bases are shared with TRBD2. Unmatched junction bases numbered 10, after V lost 4 bases and J lost 3 bases. Germline CDR1 and CDR2: SEHNR and FQNEAQ (reference sequence). This CDR3 contains 16 residues. The CDR3 loop is CASSSAGGLGLYEQYF. The CDR3 DNA reads TGTGCCAGCAGCTCGGCGGGGGGGTTGGGTCTCTACGAGCAGTACTTC.

J is TRBJ2-7 and V is TRBV28; D is perhaps TRBD2 (6 bases). CDR1 MDHEN and CDR2 SYDVKM come from the germline V gene. The length of the CDR3 is 15 residues. V gave up 5 bases and J gave up 4 bases, with 18 bases separating them. CDR3 protein: CASSPKTRMIYEQYF. CDR3 in DNA: TGTGCCAGCAGTCCAAAGACTAGGATGATTTACGAGCAGTACTTC.

This chain connects TRBV5-4 to TRBJ2-5; 9 bases fit TRBD2. The V gene's germline CDR1 is SGHNT and CDR2 YYREEE (reference sequence). Unmatched junction bases numbered 11, after V lost 4 bases and J lost 1 base. The CDR3 totals 17 residues. CDR3 bases: TGTGCCAGCAGCAGACAGCTAGCGGGAACCTTCCAAGAGACCCAGTACTTC. Its protein is CASSRQLAGTFQETQYF.

The chain is built from TRBV5-1 and TRBJ1-6; a weak D match, TRBD1 (5 bases). The CDR3 consists of 15 residues. The germline CDR1 and CDR2 sequences are SGHRS and YFSETQ. V lost 3 bases, J lost 2 bases, and 9 bases lay in between. DNA for the CDR3: TGCGCCAGCAGCTGGGGCCACACCTATAATTCACCCCTCCACTTT. Protein sequence: CASSWGHTYNSPLHF.

The chain is built from TRBV18 and TRBJ2-5, with D perhaps matching TRBD2 (5 bases). The CDR3 spans 15 residues. The V end lost 5 bases, the J end lost 0 bases, and 13 bases lay between the germline ends. The germline V gene encodes CDR1 KGHSH and CDR2 LQKENI. The DNA for the CDR3 is TGTGCCAGCTCAGCACGGTCCGGGGACCAAGAGACCCAGTACTTC. Protein product: CASSARSGDQETQYF.

This rearrangement joins TRBV9 to TRBJ1-6, with 7 nucleotides matching TRBD1. The CDR3 is 14 residues long. Germline loops: CDR1 SGDLS, CDR2 YYNGEE. With V trimmed by 3 bases and J by 6 bases, 3 bases remained unmatched. CDR3 protein: CASSAQGGNSPLHF. In DNA form, the CDR3 reads TGTGCCAGCAGCGCGCAGGGGGGTAATTCACCCCTCCACTTT.

The rearrangement uses TRBV19 and TRBJ1-2; no reliable D call. The V gene lost 7 bases and the J gene lost 2 bases, with 17 bases spanning the gap. Per germline, CDR1 LNHDA and CDR2 SQIVND (reference sequence). The CDR3 contains 15 residues. CDR3 protein: CASTVTRTGNYGYTF. CDR3 coding DNA: TGTGCCAGTACCGTCACCCGGACTGGGAACTATGGCTACACCTTC.

J is TRBJ1-4 and V is TRBV2, with D possibly TRBD1 on 5 matching bases. V was pared by 2 bases and J by 4 bases, with 8 bases between. Germline loops: CDR1 SNHLY, CDR2 FYNNEI. The length of the CDR3 is 14 residues. CDR3 sequence: CASSENRYNEKLFF. The CDR3 nucleotides read TGTGCCAGCAGTGAAAACAGGTATAATGAAAAACTGTTTTTT.

The rearrangement uses TRBV9 and TRBJ1-1; D gene unclear. V dropped 7 bases and J dropped 4 bases, with 8 bases sitting between them. This CDR3 region has 11 residues. Germline V gene data show CDR1 as SGDLS and CDR2 as YYNGEE. Written as DNA, the CDR3 is TGTGCCAGCCCGTCGGGCACTGAAGCTTTCTTT. Protein sequence: CASPSGTEAFF.

This clone was detected once. The gene calls are TRBV6-1 and TRBJ2-1; D remains unclear. V lost 4 bases and J 0 bases, leaving 13 bases between the germline ends. CDR1 is MNHNS and CDR2 is SASEGT in the germline V gene. The CDR3 has 16 amino acids. This CDR3 is CASSVVRLLSYNEQFF. Here the CDR3 DNA reads TGTGCCAGCAGTGTAGTTCGACTCCTCTCCTACAATGAGCAGTTCTTC.

This chain uses TRBV28 with TRBJ2-3; TRBD2 agrees at 10 bases. Trimming cost V 2 bases and J 3 bases; bases outside gene matches: 8. Germline CDR1 and CDR2: MDHEN and SYDVKM. The CDR3 spans 17 residues. In DNA form, the CDR3 reads TGTGCCAGCAGTTTACCCCTAAGCGGGAGGGCAACAGATACGCAGTATTTT. Protein sequence: CASSLPLSGRATDTQYF.

This clone was counted only a few times. The chain joins TRBV19 to TRBJ1-5; maybe TRBD1 (6 bases). V was cut by 5 bases and J by 7 bases, with 12 bases left in between. The CDR3 spans 13 residues. Germline assignment: CDR1 LNHDA and CDR2 SQIVND (reference sequence). The CDR3 sequence is CASSEQGGQPQHF. CDR3 sequence (DNA): TGTGCCAGTAGTGAACAGGGAGGGCAGCCCCAGCATTTT.

Concerning this clone itself: A junction end diverges from the germline sequence, so it may reflect a read error. This chain joins TRBV10-3 and TRBJ2-7, with 10 bases that match TRBD1. Germline lookup yields CDR1 ENHRY and CDR2 SYGVKD. This CDR3 contains 13 residues. CDR3 amino acids: CAISEPGQGRVIF. The CDR3, as DNA: TGTGCCATCAGTGAGCCGGGACAGGGGCGGGTGATCTTC.

V and J are TRBV30 and TRBJ1-1; D perhaps matches TRBD1 (6 bases). This CDR3 region has 12 residues. Looked up from germline, CDR1 is GTSNPN and CDR2 is SVGIG (reference sequence). V shed 5 bases and J shed 8 bases, with 15 bases lying between them. The CDR3 nucleotides are TGTGCCTGGTCAGGACGGACAGCGGAAGCTTTCTTT. Its translation is CAWSGRTAEAFF.